These 29 T cell receptor beta chains were sequenced from one sample in a study of PD-1 blockade in classical Hodgkin lymphoma (dated by TCRdb to 2018 to 2020). Library generation was performed with the immunoSEQ multiplex PCR assay. What TCRdb holds here is the immuneACCESS table cut down to in-frame rearrangements. Part of the clones is not present; checked against another copy, under half of the missing clones reflect an unresolved V gene, and the others are unexplained. This sample is represented by approximately 89,000 clones; nearly 85% of them were singletons. The ten biggest clones cover 15% to 20% of the sample. This sample's time point label indicates: cycle 4 day 1 (C4D1), after five to seven weeks of nivolumab. All trial patients had relapsed after autologous stem cell transplantation, with cohorts A, B and C differing in prior brentuximab vedotin exposure. The specimen comprised peripheral blood mononuclear cells (PBMCs), sampled before the fourth cycle of nivolumab. The receptor source for this set is a human donor with classical Hodgkin lymphoma.

The V call is TRBV10-3, the J call TRBJ2-3; weak D call: TRBD1 (6 bases). Germline values: CDR1 ENHRY, CDR2 SYGVKD. V was trimmed by 8 bases and J by 8 bases, leaving 11 bases between them. The CDR3 loop spans 11 amino acids. The CDR3 sequence is CAIGGGGTQYF. CDR3 DNA sequence: TGTGCCATCGGGGGCGGTGGTACGCAGTATTTT.

The chain couples TRBV27 to TRBJ2-5; 8 bases line up with TRBD2. The CDR3 consists of 15 residues. The ends lost 2 bases at V and 5 bases at J; junction bases unmatched: 7. From germline, CDR1 is MNHEY and CDR2 SMNVEV (reference sequence). The CDR3 nucleotides are TGTGCCAGCAGTTTACAAGGGACTAGTCACGAGACCCAGTACTTC. Translation: CASSLQGTSHETQYF.

The chain is built from TRBV10-3 and TRBJ2-2; the D call may be TRBD1 or TRBD2 (6 bases each). Germline CDR1 and CDR2: ENHRY and SYGVKD. Trimming pared 6 bases from V and 4 bases from J, leaving 15 bases between. The CDR3 sequence is 15 residues long. For the CDR3, the DNA is TGTGCCATCAGAGACACTGGAGGGGGCACCGGGGAGCTGTTTTTT. Translation: CAIRDTGGGTGELFF.

The chain employs TRBV5-6 and TRBJ2-6, with D uncertain. This CDR3 is 14 amino acids long. V dropped 2 bases and J dropped 0 bases, with 3 bases sitting between them. Germline-derived CDR1 and CDR2 are SGHDT and YYEEEE. CDR3 protein: CASSFFSGANVLTF. In DNA, the CDR3 is TGTGCCAGCAGCTTTTTCTCTGGGGCCAACGTCCTGACTTTC.

The chain is built from TRBV14 and TRBJ2-2; TRBD2 is a possible D gene (5 bases). Germline V gene lookup returns CDR1 SGHDN and CDR2 FVKESK. The CDR3 covers 13 residues. Trimming stripped 5 bases from V and 5 bases from J, with 9 bases between. This CDR3 is CASSVRLTGELFF. In DNA, the CDR3 is TGTGCCAGCAGCGTGAGACTAACCGGGGAGCTGTTTTTT.

J is TRBJ2-7 and V is TRBV11-2; maybe TRBD2 (5 bases). CDR1 SGHAT and CDR2 FQNNGV come from the germline V gene. This CDR3 is built from 12 residues. V was shortened by 4 bases and J by 6 bases, with 10 bases between the two germline ends. This chain's CDR3 is CASSSHGGEQYF. The CDR3, as DNA: TGTGCCAGCAGCTCACATGGAGGCGAGCAGTACTTC.

This chain links TRBV7-9 with TRBJ1-1; D gene uncertain. The CDR3 totals 15 residues. Germline CDR1 SEHNR, CDR2 FQNEAQ (reference sequence). The V end was cut by 0 bases, the J end by 7 bases, with 15 bases between. The CDR3 spells CASSLASGRPNEAFF. CDR3 sequence (DNA): TGTGCCAGCAGCTTAGCGTCTGGCAGGCCGAATGAAGCTTTCTTT.

The genes are TRBV6-1 and TRBJ2-7; 12 bases align to TRBD2. The V gene's germline CDR1 is MNHNS and CDR2 SASEGT. J was trimmed by 2 bases and V by 3 bases; bases with no gene match: 5. This CDR3 is 16 amino acids long. CDR3 nucleotide sequence: TGTGCCAGCAGTGAGAGGACTAGCGGGGCCGCCTACGAGCAGTACTTC. Its translation: CASSERTSGAAYEQYF.

The rearrangement links TRBV19 to TRBJ2-2; TRBD2 might be the D (5 bases). The germline gives CDR1 LNHDA, CDR2 SQIVND (reference sequence). V dropped 5 bases and J dropped 1 base, with 8 bases sitting between them. This CDR3 has 14 residues. The CDR3 nucleotides read TGTGCCAGTAGTTTCGGGGTGAACACCGGGGAGCTGTTTTTT. Translating it yields CASSFGVNTGELFF.

The chain joins TRBV28 to TRBJ2-7; D call uncertain. V lost 6 bases and J 7 bases, leaving 10 bases between the germline ends. This CDR3 comprises 11 residues. Germline V gives CDR1 MDHEN, CDR2 SYDVKM. Written as DNA, the CDR3 is TGTGCCAGCAGCCGTAGACAAGAGCAGTACTTC. Its protein product is CASSRRQEQYF. Supplemented by reference TRBV28 and TRBJ2-7, the full variable domain reads DVKVTQSSRYLVKRTGEKVFLECVQDMDHENMFWYRQDPGLGLRLIYFSYDVKMKEKGDIPEGYSVSREKKERFSLILESASTNQTSMYLCASSRRQEQYFGPGTRLTVT.

The chain combines TRBV6-5 with TRBJ1-5, with D possibly TRBD1 on 6 matching bases. Germline V CDR1 and CDR2: MNHEY, SVGAGI. The CDR3 extends over 15 amino acids. Trimming cost V 5 bases and J 6 bases, with 17 bases left between them. The CDR3 reads CASSGETGFGQPQHF. The CDR3 DNA sequence: TGTGCCAGCAGTGGAGAGACAGGATTTGGTCAGCCCCAGCATTTT.

The chain links TRBV7-9 to TRBJ2-5; tentatively, D is TRBD2 (5 bases). The CDR3 has 14 amino acids. CDR1 is SEHNR, CDR2 FQNEAQ, per germline (reference sequence). The V gene lost 5 bases and the J gene lost 2 bases, with 12 bases spanning the gap. The DNA for the CDR3 is TGTGCCAGCAGCCCCGGACTGATACAAGAGACCCAGTACTTC. Translating gives CASSPGLIQETQYF.

This rearrangement joins TRBV9 to TRBJ2-7, with D possibly TRBD2 on 5 matching bases. V dropped 0 bases and J dropped 4 bases, with 17 bases sitting between them. CDR1 and CDR2 from the germline V gene are SGDLS and YYNGEE. The CDR3 is 16 amino acids. The CDR3 nucleotides are TGTGCCAGCAGCGTAGGACTGGAGGCAGCAGCATACGAGCAGTACTTC. It yields the protein CASSVGLEAAAYEQYF.

This sequence joins TRBV5-1 and TRBJ1-4; D gene ambiguous. The CDR3 spans 15 residues. Germline V gene lookup returns CDR1 SGHRS and CDR2 YFSETQ. Trimming removed 2 bases at V and 4 bases at J, with 12 bases between. The CDR3 DNA sequence: TGCGCCAGCAGCTTTTTATCCGGGATTAATGAAAAACTGTTTTTT. The encoded protein is CASSFLSGINEKLFF.

In its sample, this clone was seen once. The chain recombines TRBV7-9 with TRBJ2-3; 8 bases agree with TRBD2. This CDR3 is built from 15 residues. Germline V gene sequence: CDR1 SEHNR, CDR2 FQNEAQ (reference sequence). V lost 5 bases, J lost 2 bases, and 6 bases stayed unmatched. The CDR3 DNA sequence: TGTGCCAGCAGCCGAGTAGCGGGACTCACAGATACGCAGTATTTT. It yields the protein CASSRVAGLTDTQYF. The whole variable domain, filled in from reference TRBV7-9 and TRBJ2-3, reads DTGVSQNPRHKITKRGQNVTFRCDPISEHNRLYWYRQTLGQGPEFLTYFQNEAQLEKSRLLSDRFSAERPKGSFSTLEIQRTEQGDSAMYLCASSRVAGLTDTQYFGPGTRLTVL.

This clone has a single count. The chain employs TRBV7-9 and TRBJ2-2, with unresolved D. The CDR3 is made up of 14 amino acids. Per the germline V gene, CDR1 is SEHNR and CDR2 is FQNEAQ (reference sequence). V was trimmed by 8 bases and J by 1 base, leaving 11 bases between them. Here the CDR3 DNA reads TGTGCCAGCTCGCAGGTGATGAACACCGGGGAGCTGTTTTTT. Amino acid sequence: CASSQVMNTGELFF. Complete variable domain (other parts from reference TRBV7-9 and TRBJ2-2): DTGVSQNPRHKITKRGQNVTFRCDPISEHNRLYWYRQTLGQGPEFLTYFQNEAQLEKSRLLSDRFSAERPKGSFSTLEIQRTEQGDSAMYLCASSQVMNTGELFFGEGSRLTVL.

This rearrangement joins TRBV7-2 to TRBJ2-5, with 9 positions matching TRBD1. The germline gives CDR1 SGHTA, CDR2 FQGNSA. After removal of 3 bases from V and 2 bases from J, the junction contained 4 bases not matched to a gene. CDR3 length: 15 residues. CDR3 in DNA: TGTGCCAGCAGCTTGGCTGGACAGGGGCAAGAGACCCAGTACTTC. Translated, it gives CASSLAGQGQETQYF.

V usage is TRBV5-6 and J usage is TRBJ2-7; 10 bases are shared with TRBD1. This CDR3 is 15 amino acids long. Germline lookup yields CDR1 SGHDT and CDR2 YYEEEE. Trimming cost V 0 bases and J 3 bases; bases outside gene matches: 3. This CDR3 is CASSLVRTGGYEQYF. CDR3 in DNA: TGTGCCAGCAGCTTGGTGCGGACAGGGGGCTACGAGCAGTACTTC.

This rearrangement joins TRBV27 to TRBJ2-5, with TRBD2 identical over 11 bases. CDR3 size: 15 residues. Germline CDR1 and CDR2: MNHEY and SMNVEV (reference sequence). The J segment lost 2 bases and the V segment lost 5 bases, leaving 4 bases of the junction unmatched. The CDR3 spells CASSKGTSGQETQYF. The CDR3 DNA reads as TGTGCCAGCAGTAAGGGGACTAGCGGACAAGAGACCCAGTACTTC.

The rearrangement uses TRBV5-1 and TRBJ1-4, with TRBD1 matching over 9 bases. The V segment lost 4 bases and the J segment 4 bases; nucleotides outside the gene matches: 8. Germline V gene sequence: CDR1 SGHRS, CDR2 YFSETQ. CDR3 length: 16 amino acids. The DNA for the CDR3 is TGCGCCAGCAGCCCCAGGACAGGGGCCGATAATGAAAAACTGTTTTTT. It is translated as CASSPRTGADNEKLFF.

The chain uses TRBV28 and TRBJ2-7; the D is unclear. V dropped 6 bases and J dropped 1 base, with 16 bases sitting between them. The CDR3 has 15 amino acids. The germline V gene encodes CDR1 MDHEN and CDR2 SYDVKM. This CDR3 reads CASSQGSTGSYEQYF. The CDR3 bases are TGTGCCAGCAGCCAAGGGTCGACTGGTTCCTACGAGCAGTACTTC. Full variable domain (rest looked up from reference TRBV28 and TRBJ2-7): DVKVTQSSRYLVKRTGEKVFLECVQDMDHENMFWYRQDPGLGLRLIYFSYDVKMKEKGDIPEGYSVSREKKERFSLILESASTNQTSMYLCASSQGSTGSYEQYFGPGTRLTVT.

CDR3 protein: CASSLESTGELFF. The CDR3 nucleotides are TGCGCCAGCAGCTTGGAATCCACCGGGGAGCTGTTTTTT. This sequence joins TRBV5-1 and TRBJ2-2; D is undetermined. V was trimmed by 0 bases and J by 4 bases, leaving 4 bases between them. The CDR3 extends over 13 amino acids. Germline CDR1 SGHRS, CDR2 YFSETQ.

This clone was counted only a few times. The J gene is TRBJ2-3, the V gene TRBV7-9; D call uncertain. This CDR3 region has 11 residues. V lost 5 bases to trimming and J lost 5 bases, with 5 bases between them. Germline CDR1 and CDR2: SEHNR and FQNEAQ (reference sequence). CDR3 sequence: CASSVQDTQYF. Here the CDR3 DNA reads TGTGCCAGCAGCGTACAAGATACGCAGTATTTT.

This clone was found a few times. The rearrangement uses TRBV6-4 and TRBJ2-7, with 9 positions matching TRBD2. With V trimmed by 4 bases and J by 3 bases, 7 bases remained unmatched. Germline V lookup: CDR1 MRHNA, CDR2 SNTAGT. The CDR3 contains 15 residues. DNA for the CDR3: TGTGCCAGCAGTGGGGATAGCGGGAGTAGCTACGAGCAGTACTTC. Residues: CASSGDSGSSYEQYF.

The gene calls are TRBV6-5 and TRBJ2-2; TRBD2 might be the D (5 bases). The germline V and J ends were trimmed by 6 bases and 5 bases, with 13 bases remaining between them. Per germline, CDR1 MNHEY and CDR2 SVGAGI. The CDR3 covers 14 residues. The DNA for the CDR3 is TGTGCCAGCAGCCGTAGCGTCAGTACCGGGGAGCTGTTTTTT. Protein product: CASSRSVSTGELFF.

The J gene is TRBJ2-1, the V gene TRBV5-1, with 7 bases aligning to TRBD1. The V gene's germline CDR1 is SGHRS and CDR2 YFSETQ. Unmatched junction bases numbered 6, after V lost 7 bases and J lost 2 bases. CDR3 length: 14 residues. The CDR3, as DNA: TGCGCCAGCGAAAGGGACAGTCCCTACAATGAGCAGTTCTTC. Its protein is CASERDSPYNEQFF. Based on the CDR3 plus reference TRBV5-1 and TRBJ2-1, the full variable domain is KAGVTQTPRYLIKTRGQQVTLSCSPISGHRSVSWYQQTPGQGLQFLFEYFSETQRNKGNFPGRFSGRQFSNSRSEMNVSTLELGDSALYLCASERDSPYNEQFFGPGTRLTVL.

The chain uses TRBV5-4 and TRBJ2-3; D is unclear. Trimming pared 0 bases from V and 3 bases from J, leaving 8 bases between. Per the germline V gene, CDR1 is SGHNT and CDR2 is YYREEE (reference sequence). The CDR3 loop spans 14 amino acids. For the CDR3, the DNA is TGTGCCAGCAGCTTGGACTATAGGACAGATACGCAGTATTTT. This codes for CASSLDYRTDTQYF.

The chain recombines TRBV6-1 with TRBJ1-2; 9 nucleotides align to TRBD1. The CDR3 sequence is 14 residues long. The germline gives CDR1 MNHNS, CDR2 SASEGT. V lost 8 bases, J lost 5 bases, and 9 bases stayed unmatched. CDR3: CASFIPGQGYGYTF. The DNA of the CDR3 is TGTGCCAGCTTTATCCCGGGACAGGGATATGGCTACACCTTC.

The chain links TRBV4-3 to TRBJ2-4; 8 bases are shared with TRBD2. The CDR3 extends over 15 amino acids. Germline trimming cut 3 bases from V and 4 bases from J; bases unmatched to any gene: 5. Germline lookup yields CDR1 LGHNA and CDR2 YSLEER. CDR3 coding DNA: TGCGCCAGCAGCCAGACCGGGACTAGAAAAAACATTCAGTACTTC. It is translated as CASSQTGTRKNIQYF.